This T cell receptor (beta chain) was retrieved from a study of regulatory T cells in long-lasting Graves disease. This CDR3 is 14 amino acids long. Germline loops: CDR1 SGHRS, CDR2 YFSETQ. Trimming left V 1 base short and J 5 bases short, with 7 bases between. Sequencing libraries for TCR beta were prepared with iRepertoire HTBI primers and Arm-PCR of CDR3 regions. From the multiplex PCR reads, TCRdb called clonotypes with MiXCR, one entry per CDR3 protein. Of a few hundred thousand distinct CDR3 sequences listed, roughly a fifth are singletons. Time point reported: persistent/refractory GD, antithyroid drugs over 5 years with positive TRAb. The TCR library was prepared using RNA isolated from PBMCs.

The chain employs TRBV5-1 and TRBJ1-6; no definite D call. This TCR derives from a female donor with Graves disease. The sample here was peripheral blood mononuclear cells (PBMCs), taken when the disease was refractory, from a patient treated with antithyroid drugs. This CDR3 is CASSLSRNNSPLHF. The CDR3 DNA is TGCGCCAGCAGCTTGAGTCGGAATAATTCACCCCTCCACTTT. The variable domain in full, with the rest retrieved from reference TRBV5-1 and TRBJ1-6, is KAGVTQTPRYLIKTRGQQVTLSCSPISGHRSVSWYQQTPGQGLQFLFEYFSETQRNKGNFPGRFSGRQFSNSRSEMNVSTLELGDSALYLCASSLSRNNSPLHFGNGTRLTVT.